Below, 12 T cell receptor beta chains from the same sample are listed, as sequenced in a study of PD-1 blockade in classical Hodgkin lymphoma. This table comes from immunoSEQ multiplex PCR, and its TCRdb copy is limited to in-frame clones, with some not included. The profile shows more than 60,000 clones, 90% of them singletons. Every patient had relapsed following autologous stem cell transplantation, and cohorts differed in brentuximab vedotin exposure. Sequencing used peripheral blood mononuclear cells (PBMCs), obtained at baseline. All receptors come from a human donor with classical Hodgkin lymphoma.

The chain recombines TRBV25-1 with TRBJ1-4; no definite D call. From germline, CDR1 is MGHDK and CDR2 SYGVNS. Trimming removed 4 bases from V and 10 bases from J, with 16 bases in between. The CDR3 length is 14 residues. CDR3 DNA sequence: TGTGCCAGCAGTGTTCCAGGCACGGACGGAAAACTGTTTTTT. It is translated as CASSVPGTDGKLFF.

The J gene is TRBJ2-7, the V gene TRBV27, with D perhaps matching TRBD2 (6 bases). CDR1 is MNHEY, CDR2 SMNVEV, per germline (reference sequence). Trimming took 2 bases from V and 4 from J, leaving 15 bases between them. The CDR3 runs 15 residues. The CDR3: CASSLAPGLLYEQYF. The CDR3 coding sequence is TGTGCCAGCAGTTTAGCACCGGGACTCTTATACGAGCAGTACTTC.

The CDR3 DNA reads TGCGCCAGCAGCTCGAACTACAATGAGCAGTTCTTC. The encoded protein is CASSSNYNEQFF. J is TRBJ2-1 and V is TRBV5-1; D is unresolved. The germline gives CDR1 SGHRS, CDR2 YFSETQ. V dropped 3 bases and J dropped 3 bases, with 4 bases sitting between them. The CDR3 runs 12 residues.

This clone was recorded a few times. The rearrangement uses TRBV7-8 and TRBJ2-7, with D maybe TRBD2 (5 bases). Germline-derived CDR1 and CDR2 are SGHVS and FQNEAQ. CDR3 length: 14 amino acids. Trimming stripped 2 bases from V and 0 bases from J, with 8 bases between. CDR3 sequence reads: CASSLSAGSYEQYF. CDR3 in DNA: TGTGCCAGCAGCTTATCGGCGGGCTCCTACGAGCAGTACTTC. The full variable domain, in which reference TRBV7-8 and TRBJ2-7 provide the parts outside the CDR3, is GAGVSQSPRYKVAKRGQDVALRCDPISGHVSLFWYQQALGQGPEFLTYFQNEAQLDKSGLPSDRFFAERPEGSVSTLKIQRTQQEDSAVYLCASSLSAGSYEQYFGPGTRLTVT.

The chain has TRBV7-8 and TRBJ2-5; D not resolved. CDR3 length: 16 amino acids. V lost 1 base, J lost 1 base, and 13 bases lay in between. CDR1 and CDR2 (germline): SGHVS, FQNEAQ. The CDR3 is CASSLGWTKLQETQYF. The CDR3 DNA reads TGTGCCAGCAGCTTAGGGTGGACGAAGCTCCAAGAGACCCAGTACTTC.

V usage is TRBV28 and J usage is TRBJ2-7; no clear D gene. Germline V lookup: CDR1 MDHEN, CDR2 SYDVKM. Trimming shortened V by 10 bases and J by 3 bases, and 22 bases separated the two germline ends. This CDR3 contains 15 residues. CDR3 sequence (DNA): TGTGCCACCACTGGGCCGTCGCTACCCTACTACGAGCAGTACTTC. Translated: CATTGPSLPYYEQYF.

The J gene is TRBJ2-7, the V gene TRBV15, with 8 bases that match TRBD1. This CDR3 spans 14 amino acids. In germline, CDR1 is LNHNV, CDR2 YYDKDF (reference sequence). V lost 4 bases and J lost 3; bases outside the gene matches: 5. The CDR3 DNA sequence: TGTGCCACCAGCACCCGGACAGGGAGCTACGAGCAGTACTTC. Translating gives CATSTRTGSYEQYF.

The rearrangement links TRBV11-1 to TRBJ1-1; D possibly corresponds to TRBD1 (5 bases). Germline CDR1 is SGHAT and CDR2 is FQDESV (reference sequence). V was shortened by 7 bases and J by 2 bases, with 14 bases between the two germline ends. There are 14 residues in the CDR3. The CDR3 DNA follows: TGTGCCAGCACCGCGGGACGGCTAAACACTGAAGCTTTCTTT. Its protein product is CASTAGRLNTEAFF.

The chain couples TRBV6-6 to TRBJ2-1; TRBD1 agrees at 11 bases. The CDR3 has 16 amino acids. Trimming cost V 0 bases and J 6 bases; bases outside gene matches: 4. The V gene's germline CDR1 is MNHNY and CDR2 SVGAGI (reference sequence). The CDR3 region has the DNA TGTGCCAGCAGTTACTCGAGGACAGGGGGCTTCAATGAGCAGTTCTTC. This encodes CASSYSRTGGFNEQFF.

CDR3 coding DNA: TGTGCCAGCAGTACTAGCGGGAGTAGCACAGATACGCAGTATTTT. This codes for CASSTSGSSTDTQYF. This chain connects TRBV7-6 to TRBJ2-3; 11 bases line up with TRBD2. The CDR3 covers 15 residues. V lost 6 bases and J lost 0; bases outside the gene matches: 2. Germline values: CDR1 SGHVS, CDR2 FNYEAQ.

The chain recombines TRBV5-6 with TRBJ2-1; the match to TRBD2 covers 11 bases. V gave up 5 bases and J gave up 5 bases; unmatched junction bases: 6. This CDR3 is built from 15 residues. Germline V gene lookup returns CDR1 SGHDT and CDR2 YYEEEE. The CDR3 region has the DNA TGTGCCAGCAGTATAGCGGGAGGGCCCCACAATGAGCAGTTCTTC. Protein product: CASSIAGGPHNEQFF.

CDR3: CASSTQGLNEQFF. The CDR3 DNA reads as TGTGCCAGTAGTACCCAGGGGCTCAATGAGCAGTTCTTC. V gene TRBV19 combines with J gene TRBJ2-1; D perhaps matches TRBD1 (6 bases). The CDR3 has 13 residues. Trimming removed 4 bases at V and 6 bases at J, with 10 bases between. Germline assignment: CDR1 LNHDA and CDR2 SQIVND (reference sequence).